A single sample gave rise to the 31 T cell receptor beta chains below, sequenced in a study of tumor-infiltrating lymphocytes in localized non-small cell lung cancer. The method was immunoSEQ multiplex PCR; TCRdb's version includes in-frame clones alone and lacks a portion of them. This table holds around 24,000 clones, approximately 59% found once. Material for sequencing was lung tumor tissue. The receptors were gathered from a human donor with non-small cell lung cancer.

The V gene is TRBV5-1, the J gene TRBJ1-4, with D tentatively TRBD1 (6 bases). Germline values: CDR1 SGHRS, CDR2 YFSETQ. Trimming pared 7 bases from V and 6 bases from J, leaving 19 bases between. CDR3 length: 15 amino acids. CDR3 nucleotides: TGCGCCAGCCTGTCCCCCGGGGGGCTGTATGAAAAACTGTTTTTT. This sequence encodes CASLSPGGLYEKLFF.

By its share, this clone is medium-sized (0.01 to 0.1%). The chain couples TRBV2 to TRBJ2-2; D unclear. This CDR3 spans 11 amino acids. Germline CDR1 reads SNHLY; CDR2 reads FYNNEI. Trimming shortened V by 5 bases and J by 6 bases, and 4 bases separated the two germline ends. The CDR3, as DNA: TGTGCCAGCAGTTTACCCGGGGAGCTGTTTTTT. This gives the protein CASSLPGELFF.

The rearrangement uses TRBV28 and TRBJ1-2, with 8 bases aligning to TRBD1. The CDR3 extends over 14 amino acids. After removal of 3 bases from V and 4 bases from J, the junction contained 4 bases not matched to a gene. CDR1 and CDR2 from the germline V gene are MDHEN and SYDVKM. CDR3 loop: CASSFETGVYGYTF. CDR3 DNA sequence: TGTGCCAGCAGTTTCGAGACAGGGGTCTATGGCTACACCTTC.

V usage is TRBV5-6 and J usage is TRBJ2-1; D is unclear. From germline, CDR1 is SGHDT and CDR2 YYEEEE. The CDR3 sequence is 15 residues long. Deletions cut 0 bases from V and 5 bases from J, with 12 bases between. The CDR3 here is CASSLARRLNNEQFF. The DNA for the CDR3 is TGTGCCAGCAGCTTGGCCAGAAGGCTAAACAATGAGCAGTTCTTC.

V and J are TRBV7-2 and TRBJ1-1; 9 nucleotides align to TRBD1. The germline gives CDR1 SGHTA, CDR2 FQGNSA. The CDR3 extends over 15 amino acids. V lost 5 bases to trimming and J lost 5 bases; unmatched junction nucleotides: 9. Here the CDR3 DNA reads TGTGCCAGCAGCGCAGTGGGACAGGGTGGAACTGAAGCTTTCTTT. The encoded protein is CASSAVGQGGTEAFF.

This chain's CDR3 is CASSLVSDLGQGPYEQYF. CDR3 nucleotide sequence: TGTGCCAGCAGCTTAGTCTCGGATTTGGGACAGGGTCCCTACGAGCAGTACTTC. The rearrangement uses TRBV7-9 and TRBJ2-7; 9 bases align to TRBD1. From germline, CDR1 is SEHNR and CDR2 FQNEAQ (reference sequence). The CDR3 is made up of 18 amino acids. V trimming: 1 base; J trimming: 2 bases; junction bases outside the gene matches: 12.

The rearrangement joins TRBV5-1 to TRBJ1-2; D is ambiguous. Germline V gene sequence: CDR1 SGHRS, CDR2 YFSETQ. V was cut by 0 bases and J by 4 bases, with 13 bases left in between. The length of the CDR3 is 15 residues. CDR3 in amino acids: CASSLGGPKRYGYTF. As DNA, the CDR3 is TGCGCCAGCAGCTTGGGTGGGCCTAAACGCTATGGCTACACCTTC.

V usage is TRBV18 and J usage is TRBJ2-7; 7 bases map to TRBD2. This CDR3 spans 15 amino acids. CDR1 KGHSH and CDR2 LQKENI come from the germline V gene. The V gene end was trimmed by 4 bases and the J gene end by 2 bases; junction bases not matched to a gene: 8. Written as DNA, the CDR3 is TGTGCCAGCTCACAGGCAGCGGGAAGGACCTACGAGCAGTACTTC. Amino acids: CASSQAAGRTYEQYF.

The chain uses TRBV2 and TRBJ1-2, with D maybe TRBD1 (6 bases). Trimming took 7 bases from V and 6 from J, leaving 24 bases between them. Per germline, CDR1 SNHLY and CDR2 FYNNEI. There are 16 residues in the CDR3. The DNA for the CDR3 is TGTGCCAGCATCCTCCGGGACACTCCAAATTGGGATGGCTACACCTTC. This gives the protein CASILRDTPNWDGYTF.

This clone has only a few counts. The CDR3 loop reads CASTREGGGEQFF. The CDR3 bases are TGTGCCAGCACGAGGGAGGGTGGCGGTGAGCAGTTCTTC. This chain joins TRBV2 and TRBJ2-1, with 7 bases matching TRBD2. The V and J ends lost 7 bases and 9 bases, in that order; junction bases with no gene match: 9. From germline, CDR1 is SNHLY and CDR2 FYNNEI. CDR3 length: 13 residues.

The chain couples TRBV7-6 to TRBJ2-3; TRBD2 matches 8 bases. The germline gives CDR1 SGHVS, CDR2 FNYEAQ. With 2 bases clipped from V and 2 bases from J, the junction kept 6 bases outside the gene matches. The CDR3 totals 16 residues. CDR3 in amino acids: CASSLYYGRVTDTQYF. The CDR3 bases are TGTGCCAGCAGCTTATATTACGGGAGGGTCACAGATACGCAGTATTTT.

The rearrangement uses TRBV5-1 and TRBJ1-1, with 7 bases fitting TRBD1. CDR1 is SGHRS, CDR2 YFSETQ, per germline. Trimming removed 4 bases from V and 3 bases from J; junction bases left unmatched: 9. The CDR3 has 15 residues. The CDR3 protein is CASSRTGSEDTEAFF. The CDR3, as DNA: TGCGCCAGCAGCCGGACAGGTTCCGAGGACACTGAAGCTTTCTTT.

The CDR3 reads CASTWREGLGEQYF. CDR3 bases: TGTGCCAGCACTTGGCGGGAGGGACTCGGGGAGCAGTACTTC. The J gene is TRBJ2-7, the V gene TRBV2; the match to TRBD2 covers 9 bases. The CDR3 totals 14 residues. CDR1 is SNHLY and CDR2 is FYNNEI in the germline V gene. V was clipped by 7 bases and J by 7 bases; unmatched bases: 11.

This clone was observed a few times. One junction end does not reproduce the germline sequence, and a read error may be involved. The chain combines TRBV2 with TRBJ1-2; no clear D. The CDR3 is 12 amino acids. CDR1 is SNHLY, CDR2 FYNNEI, per germline. CDR3 sequence: CASSEEELTRSF. The DNA of the CDR3 is TGTGCCAGCAGTGAAGAGGAGCTTACCCGTTCCTTC.

V and J are TRBV2 and TRBJ2-7, with TRBD1 as a possible D gene (6 bases). V gave up 2 bases and J gave up 4 bases, with 12 bases separating them. CDR1 is SNHLY and CDR2 is FYNNEI in the germline V gene. CDR3 length: 14 residues. CDR3 sequence (DNA): TGTGCCAGCAGTGAAAATACACAGGGTTACGAGCAGTACTTC. Translation: CASSENTQGYEQYF.

This clone was observed a few times. This sequence joins TRBV30 and TRBJ2-7; 9 bases are a match to TRBD2. CDR1 is GTSNPN and CDR2 is SVGIG in the germline V gene (reference sequence). The CDR3 has 14 residues. The V segment lost 6 bases and the J segment 6 bases; nucleotides outside the gene matches: 12. The CDR3 DNA is TGTGCCTGCCTACCAGTAGGCGGGAGGGGCGAGCAGTACTTC. Translation gives CACLPVGGRGEQYF.

J is TRBJ1-1 and V is TRBV27; no reliable D call. The germline V gene encodes CDR1 MNHEY and CDR2 SMNVEV (reference sequence). The ends were cut back, 5 bases at V and 2 bases at J, with 15 bases in the middle. This CDR3 spans 15 amino acids. CDR3 sequence reads: CASSDPRKSNTEAFF. CDR3 in DNA: TGTGCCAGCAGTGACCCCCGTAAGTCAAACACTGAAGCTTTCTTT.

This rearrangement joins TRBV6-5 to TRBJ2-2; perhaps TRBD1 as D (5 bases). Germline CDR1 is MNHEY and CDR2 is SVGAGI. The CDR3 loop spans 14 amino acids. The V gene lost 2 bases and the J gene lost 6 bases, with 10 bases spanning the gap. The CDR3 here is CASSYVMTAGELFF. The CDR3 DNA reads as TGTGCCAGCAGTTACGTTATGACAGCCGGGGAGCTGTTTTTT.

Only a few counts were recorded for this clone. The chain has TRBV7-2 and TRBJ2-7, with TRBD1 matching over 9 bases. The CDR3 consists of 13 residues. CDR1 and CDR2 (germline): SGHTA, FQGNSA. J lost 5 bases, V lost 5 bases, and 4 bases had no gene match. DNA for the CDR3: TGTGCCAGCAGCGTTAACAGGGGGCACGAGCAGTACTTC. Amino acids: CASSVNRGHEQYF.

The chain carries TRBV6-1 and TRBJ1-2; 10 bases are shared with TRBD1. Looked up from germline, CDR1 is MNHNS and CDR2 is SASEGT. The CDR3 is 14 residues long. V shed 2 bases, J shed 6 bases, and the junction held 3 bases outside the gene matches. The CDR3 region has the DNA TGTGCCAGCAGTGAACCGGGACAGGGGAATGGCTACACCTTC. Protein product: CASSEPGQGNGYTF.

This rearrangement joins TRBV2 to TRBJ2-1, with D maybe TRBD1 (6 bases). The CDR3 covers 14 residues. V was cut by 7 bases and J by 0 bases, with 10 bases left in between. Germline V gives CDR1 SNHLY, CDR2 FYNNEI. The CDR3 DNA sequence: TGTGCCAGCACTGGACAGAGCTCCTACAATGAGCAGTTCTTC. It encodes CASTGQSSYNEQFF.

V and J are TRBV4-1 and TRBJ1-2, with 7 bases fitting TRBD1. From germline, CDR1 is MGHRA and CDR2 YSYEKL. J lost 2 bases, V lost 0 bases, and 3 bases had no gene match. The CDR3 loop spans 15 amino acids. CDR3 coding DNA: TGCGCCAGCAGCCAAGATGCACAGGGGAACTATGGCTACACCTTC. Its protein is CASSQDAQGNYGYTF.

The V call is TRBV2, the J call TRBJ2-2; D assignment may be TRBD1 or TRBD2 (5 bases each). CDR3 size: 15 residues. CDR1 is SNHLY, CDR2 FYNNEI, per germline. V gave up 5 bases and J gave up 4 bases, with 14 bases separating them. CDR3 in amino acids: CASSWDLPGTGELFF. CDR3 in DNA: TGTGCCAGCAGTTGGGACCTACCGGGCACCGGGGAGCTGTTTTTT. Filled out from reference TRBV2 and TRBJ2-2, the complete variable domain reads EPEVTQTPSHQVTQMGQEVILRCVPISNHLYFYWYRQILGQKVEFLVSFYNNEISEKSEIFDDQFSVERPDGSNFTLKIRSTKLEDSAMYFCASSWDLPGTGELFFGEGSRLTVL.

This clone counts as medium-sized. The gene calls are TRBV4-1 and TRBJ2-7, with D uncertain. The V end was cut by 0 bases, the J end by 1 base, with 10 bases between. Germline assignment: CDR1 MGHRA and CDR2 YSYEKL. This CDR3 comprises 15 residues. CDR3 region: CASSQDRKVSYEQYF. CDR3 in DNA: TGCGCCAGCAGCCAAGACCGTAAAGTTTCCTACGAGCAGTACTTC.

This clone has just one count. The chain carries TRBV25-1 and TRBJ1-2; D gene uncertain. Trimming took off 6 bases at V and 4 bases at J, with 15 bases between the two ends. The V gene's germline CDR1 is MGHDK and CDR2 SYGVNS. The CDR3 has 14 amino acids. The CDR3 DNA follows: TGTGCCAGCAGGGAAAGTGGAGTCCCCTATGGCTACACCTTC. This encodes CASRESGVPYGYTF.

The gene calls are TRBV18 and TRBJ2-7; tentative D call: TRBD1 (5 bases). The CDR3 spans 13 residues. Germline lookup yields CDR1 KGHSH and CDR2 LQKENI. V was shortened by 4 bases and J by 4 bases, with 11 bases between the two germline ends. CDR3: CASSQGNGYEQYF. The CDR3 coding sequence is TGTGCCAGCTCACAGGGGAATGGGTACGAGCAGTACTTC. Drawing the rest from reference TRBV18 and TRBJ2-7, the complete variable domain is NAGVMQNPRHLVRRRGQEARLRCSPMKGHSHVYWYRQLPEEGLKFMVYLQKENIIDESGMPKERFSAEFPKEGPSILRIQQVVRGDSAAYFCASSQGNGYEQYFGPGTRLTVT.

The chain joins TRBV5-1 to TRBJ1-2, with 7 bases lining up with TRBD1. J gave up 5 bases and V 2 bases, and 9 bases lay outside the gene matches. This CDR3 has 15 residues. CDR1 and CDR2 from the germline V gene are SGHRS and YFSETQ. The CDR3: CASSLTGEEWYGYTF. The DNA for the CDR3 is TGCGCCAGCAGCTTAACAGGGGAAGAATGGTATGGCTACACCTTC.

CDR3 loop: CAIEGGSGTGELFF. For the CDR3, the DNA is TGTGCCATAGAGGGCGGGAGCGGGACCGGGGAGCTGTTTTTT. The J gene is TRBJ2-2, the V gene TRBV2, with 7 bases that match TRBD2. This CDR3 contains 14 residues. Per germline, CDR1 SNHLY and CDR2 FYNNEI. With 10 bases clipped from V and 5 bases from J, the junction kept 10 bases outside the gene matches.

V gene TRBV6-6 combines with J gene TRBJ2-4, with 8 bases matching TRBD1. Per the germline V gene, CDR1 is MNHNY and CDR2 is SVGAGI (reference sequence). The length of the CDR3 is 16 residues. With 5 bases clipped from V and 1 base from J, the junction kept 7 bases outside the gene matches. The CDR3 nucleotides are TGTGCCAGCAGTACACTGACAGGGGAGGCCAAAAACATTCAGTACTTC. Protein: CASSTLTGEAKNIQYF.

The chain recombines TRBV6-6 with TRBJ1-3, with D hard to call. The germline gives CDR1 MNHNY, CDR2 SVGAGI (reference sequence). The V and J ends lost 4 bases and 0 bases respectively, with 10 bases between them. CDR3 length equals 15 residues. This chain's CDR3 is CASSSFSSSGNTIYF. CDR3 DNA: TGTGCCAGCAGTTCGTTTTCTAGCTCTGGAAACACCATATATTTT.

The chain links TRBV6-1 to TRBJ2-1, with TRBD2 matching over 8 bases. V shed 6 bases, J shed 6 bases, and the junction held 7 bases outside the gene matches. The CDR3 contains 14 residues. Germline CDR1 MNHNS, CDR2 SASEGT. The chain's CDR3 is CASRTRLATNEQFF. The CDR3 nucleotides are TGTGCCAGCAGGACGAGACTAGCGACCAATGAGCAGTTCTTC.